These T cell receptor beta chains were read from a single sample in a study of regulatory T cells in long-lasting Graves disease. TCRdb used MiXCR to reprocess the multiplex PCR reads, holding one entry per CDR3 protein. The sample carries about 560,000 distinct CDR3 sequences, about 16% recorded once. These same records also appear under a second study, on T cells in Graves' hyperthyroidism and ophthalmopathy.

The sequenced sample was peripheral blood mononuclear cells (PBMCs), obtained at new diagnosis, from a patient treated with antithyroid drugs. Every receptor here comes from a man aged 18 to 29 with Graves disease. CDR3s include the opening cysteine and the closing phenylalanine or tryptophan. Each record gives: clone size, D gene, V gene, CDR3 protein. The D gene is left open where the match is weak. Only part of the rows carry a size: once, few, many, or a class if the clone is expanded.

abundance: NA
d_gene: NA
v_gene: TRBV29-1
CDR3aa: CSVEVPGGSQETQYF

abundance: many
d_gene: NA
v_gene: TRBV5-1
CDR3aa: CASRQVVDTEAFF

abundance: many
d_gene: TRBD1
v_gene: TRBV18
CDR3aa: CASSRDSDHYEQYF

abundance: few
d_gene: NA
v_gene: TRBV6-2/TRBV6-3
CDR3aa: CASSYTQAYNEQFF

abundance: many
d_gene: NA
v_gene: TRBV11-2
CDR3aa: CASSPGLTPYEQYF

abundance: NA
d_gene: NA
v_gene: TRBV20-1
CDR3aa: CSALKGRRRDTQYF

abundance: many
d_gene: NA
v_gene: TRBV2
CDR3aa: CASSELFFPGKTQYF

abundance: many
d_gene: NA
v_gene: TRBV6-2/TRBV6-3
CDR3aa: CASSRLGAQYF

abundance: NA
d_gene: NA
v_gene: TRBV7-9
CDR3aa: CASSPRAGYEQYF

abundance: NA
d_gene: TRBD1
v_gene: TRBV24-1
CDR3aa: CATSDPGQGEYNEQFF

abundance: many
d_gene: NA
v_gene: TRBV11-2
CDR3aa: CASSTQGERSTGGKNIQYF

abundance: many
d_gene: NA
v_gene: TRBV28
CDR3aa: CASTLGGQYYEQYF

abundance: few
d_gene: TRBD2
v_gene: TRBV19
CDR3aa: CASSISGSSGSYEQYF

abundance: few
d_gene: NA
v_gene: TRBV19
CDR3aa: CASMGLPPNQPQHF

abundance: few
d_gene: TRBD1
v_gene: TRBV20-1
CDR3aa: CSALRQGADGYTF

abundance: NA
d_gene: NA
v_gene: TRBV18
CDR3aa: CASSPLGPTESSYNEQFF

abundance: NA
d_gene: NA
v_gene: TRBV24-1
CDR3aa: CATSGPGEADTQYF

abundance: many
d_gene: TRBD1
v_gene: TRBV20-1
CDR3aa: CSAQGAGISDTQYF

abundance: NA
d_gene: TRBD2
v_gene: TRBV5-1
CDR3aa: CASSSLSTGGGRVAMNEQFF

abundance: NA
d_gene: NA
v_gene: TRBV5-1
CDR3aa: CASSLPGANTGELFF

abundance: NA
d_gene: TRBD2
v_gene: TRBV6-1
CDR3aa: CASSEREGSGNDIQYF

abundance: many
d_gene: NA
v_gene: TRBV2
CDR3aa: CASSEATLGLPGTDTQYF

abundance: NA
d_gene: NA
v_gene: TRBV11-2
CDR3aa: CASRVTGFYEQFF

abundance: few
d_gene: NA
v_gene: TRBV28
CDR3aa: CASSWDVGQFF

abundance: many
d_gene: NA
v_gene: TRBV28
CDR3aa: CASSPLRGIKNIQYF

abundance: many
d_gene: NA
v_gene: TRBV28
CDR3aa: CASTLRQGRDGEQYF

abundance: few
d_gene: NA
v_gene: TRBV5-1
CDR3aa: CASSLALGGQPQHF

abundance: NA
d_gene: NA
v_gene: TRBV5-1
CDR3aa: CASSFAGAPPGANVLTF

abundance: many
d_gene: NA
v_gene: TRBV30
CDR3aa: CAWSPRGLEQYF

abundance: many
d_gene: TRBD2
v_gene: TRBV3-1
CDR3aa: CASSPTSGWNTGELFF

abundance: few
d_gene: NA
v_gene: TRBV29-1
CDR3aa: CSVFLHRVADTEAFF

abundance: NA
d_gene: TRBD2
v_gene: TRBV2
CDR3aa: CASSPGLAGGPQSGEQFF

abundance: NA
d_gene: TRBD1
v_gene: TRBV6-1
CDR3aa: CASSTGQAYSYEQYF

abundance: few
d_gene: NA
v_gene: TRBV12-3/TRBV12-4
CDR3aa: CASSFYRQETQYF

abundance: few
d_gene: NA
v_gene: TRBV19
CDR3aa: CASSINREEKPYEQYF

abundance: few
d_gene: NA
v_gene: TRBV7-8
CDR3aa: CASSFHGQYYEQYF

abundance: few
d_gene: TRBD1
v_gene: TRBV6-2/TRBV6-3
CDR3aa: CASSFRDRGRLGWFF

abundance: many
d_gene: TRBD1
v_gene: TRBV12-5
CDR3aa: CASGFTGVGTDTQYF

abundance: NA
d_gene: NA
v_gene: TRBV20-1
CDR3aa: CSAKWTANGETQYF

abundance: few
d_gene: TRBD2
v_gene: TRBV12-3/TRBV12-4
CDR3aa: CASSISGSSHNQYF

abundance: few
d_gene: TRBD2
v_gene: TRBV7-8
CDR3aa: CASSFNWLAGGSRTDTQYF

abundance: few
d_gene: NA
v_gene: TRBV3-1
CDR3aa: CASSQEPRASNQPQHF

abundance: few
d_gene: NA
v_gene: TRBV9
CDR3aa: CASSVEAGSPYEQYF

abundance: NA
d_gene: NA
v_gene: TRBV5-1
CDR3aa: CASSEGTPGALRNEQFF

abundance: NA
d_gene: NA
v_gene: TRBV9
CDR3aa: CASSTSSGTLGTGELFF

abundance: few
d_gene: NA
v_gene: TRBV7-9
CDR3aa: CASSSSDTYNQPQHF